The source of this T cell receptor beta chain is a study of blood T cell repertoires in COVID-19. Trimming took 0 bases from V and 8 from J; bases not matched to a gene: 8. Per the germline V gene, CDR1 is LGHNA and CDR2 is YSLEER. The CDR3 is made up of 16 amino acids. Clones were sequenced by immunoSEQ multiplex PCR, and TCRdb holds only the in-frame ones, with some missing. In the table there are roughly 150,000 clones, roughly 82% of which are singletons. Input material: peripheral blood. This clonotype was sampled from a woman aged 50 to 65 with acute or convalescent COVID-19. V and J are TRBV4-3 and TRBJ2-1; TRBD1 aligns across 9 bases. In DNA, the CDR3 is TGCGCCAGCAGCCAAGAACCGGGACAGGGTGGTTATGAGCAGTTCTTC. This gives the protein CASSQEPGQGGYEQFF.